This T cell receptor (beta chain) was identified during a study of vaccination and CD4 T cells after COVID-19. Study in general: Stimulation used overlapping spike peptides from SARS-CoV-2, HCoV-NL63, HCoV-OC43 and HCoV-229E. Study results and limitations: Median SARS-CoV-2-reactive clonotype numbers rose nonsignificantly, about 20 to 40.

About this clonotype: What it binds is not known.

This sample's treatment: roughly 11-day PBMC culture with coronavirus spike peptide pools or control peptides (ViraFEST assay). The assay that was used to sequence DNA from cultured CD4+ T cells was the Oncomine TCR Beta short-read assay. MiXCR, run by TCRdb on the PCR reads, gives a single entry per CDR3 protein. The sample comprises about 24,000 distinct CDR3 sequences, about 60% of which are singletons, and 7.8% rests with the top ten. CDR1 SGHAT and CDR2 FQNNGV come from the germline V gene. V trimming: 5 bases; J trimming: 8 bases; junction bases outside the gene matches: 7. The CDR3 has 14 residues.

The clonotype comes from a human donor who had recovered from COVID-19. The sequencing input was CD4+ T cells from blood, cultured in vitro. The gene calls are TRBV11-2 and TRBJ2-3; 10 bases are shared with TRBD1. CDR3 bases: TGTGCCAGCAGCCCTCCCGGGACAGGGGCTACGCAGTATTTT. This translates into CASSPPGTGATQYF.